This TCR beta chain emerged from a study of identical twins. Whole-study results and caveats: The study found weaker excess twin sharing in beta out-of-frame sequences. Fewer insertions characterized abundant cord blood beta clonotypes, whereas memory repertoires showed none. Modelling underestimated the level of out-of-frame TCR alpha sharing observed in monozygotic twins.

TCRdb re-analysed the 5' RACE reads in MiXCR, keeping a single row per CDR3 protein. The repertoire holds around 160,000 distinct CDR3 sequences, with roughly 3.5% as singletons. This clonotype showed up many times. What it binds is not known. Germline V gene lookup returns CDR1 SGHVS and CDR2 FQNEAQ. Trimming took off 1 base at V and 1 base at J, with 11 bases between the two ends. The CDR3 contains 16 residues. Only healthy Caucasians were included as donors. This clonotype originated in a man younger than 35 in good health. The sample taken for sequencing was memory T cells sorted from blood. The chain uses TRBV7-8 and TRBJ1-5; D uncertain. The CDR3 reads CASSLEVVRSNQPQHF. Here the CDR3 DNA reads TGTGCCAGCAGCTTAGAGGTCGTCAGGAGCAATCAGCCCCAGCATTTT.